A single sample is the source of the 16 T cell receptor beta chains below, sequenced in a study of early T cells in non-severe SARS-CoV-2 infection. Each CDR3 protein is one row after TCRdb ran MiXCR on the 5' RACE reads. The sample carries 83,000 or so distinct CDR3 sequences, around 9.3% recorded once. The specimen was whole blood, collected at baseline. The source of these receptors is an adult who was a healthcare worker with PCR-confirmed SARS-CoV-2 infection or an uninfected control (not recorded which).

The chain couples TRBV7-9 to TRBJ1-5; maybe TRBD1 (6 bases). The CDR3 spans 17 residues. The V and J ends lost 1 base and 1 base respectively, with 14 bases between them. The germline gives CDR1 SEHNR, CDR2 FQNEAQ (reference sequence). The CDR3 coding sequence is TGTGCCAGCAGCTTAGGGAAGACAGGTGAAAGCAATCAGCCCCAGCATTTT. Translating gives CASSLGKTGESNQPQHF.

This sequence joins TRBV11-2 and TRBJ2-7, with D perhaps matching TRBD1 (6 bases). The CDR3 covers 16 residues. V gave up 1 base and J gave up 0 bases, with 13 bases separating them. The germline V gene encodes CDR1 SGHAT and CDR2 FQNNGV. CDR3 loop: CASSLGTGPSSYEQYF. The CDR3 DNA sequence: TGTGCCAGCAGCTTAGGTACAGGGCCGAGCTCCTACGAGCAGTACTTC.

In this sample, this clonotype turned up a few times. This chain joins TRBV6-2 or TRBV6-3 and TRBJ2-4, with D tentatively TRBD1 (8 bases). The CDR3 totals 15 residues. The V and J ends lost 7 bases and 0 bases respectively, with 13 bases between them. Per germline, CDR1 MNHEY and CDR2 SVGEGT. CDR3 coding DNA: TGTGCCAGCACACAGGGGGGGATAGCCAAAAACATTCAGTACTTC. This gives the protein CASTQGGIAKNIQYF.

The chain links TRBV30 to TRBJ2-3; TRBD2 agrees at 7 bases. The V and J ends lost 0 bases and 5 bases, in that order; junction bases with no gene match: 11. Looked up from germline, CDR1 is GTSNPN and CDR2 is SVGIG (reference sequence). The CDR3 length is 16 residues. CDR3 nucleotide sequence: TGTGCCTGGAGTGTCTTCCAAGCGGGACGACTAGATACGCAGTATTTT. Its translation: CAWSVFQAGRLDTQYF.

V is TRBV6-5 and J is TRBJ1-6; 9 positions match TRBD1. The CDR3 runs to 14 residues. Per germline, CDR1 MNHEY and CDR2 SVGAGI. Germline trimming cut 6 bases from V and 10 bases from J; bases unmatched to any gene: 7. The CDR3 sequence: CASRQTGGGSPLHF. CDR3 nucleotide sequence: TGTGCCAGCAGACAAACAGGGGGCGGATCACCCCTCCACTTT.

This clonotype was seen many times. The chain links TRBV9 to TRBJ2-1; 8 nucleotides agree with TRBD2. V lost 0 bases and J lost 7; bases outside the gene matches: 9. Germline loops: CDR1 SGDLS, CDR2 YYNGEE. The CDR3 runs to 16 residues. The DNA of the CDR3 is TGTGCCAGCAGCGTAGGAGCAGCGGGAGCTTGGAATGAGCAGTTCTTC. It encodes CASSVGAAGAWNEQFF.

The gene calls are TRBV4-1 and TRBJ2-1, with 10 bases lining up with TRBD2. The CDR3 spans 17 residues. Per the germline V gene, CDR1 is MGHRA and CDR2 is YSYEKL. Losses at the gene ends were 0 bases for V and 4 bases for J; bases not matched to a gene: 6. CDR3 nucleotide sequence: TGCGCCAGCAGCCAAGACCGGACTAGCGGACCATACAATGAGCAGTTCTTC. Its translation: CASSQDRTSGPYNEQFF.

This clonotype came up a few times. The genes are TRBV20-1 and TRBJ2-7; D is ambiguous. CDR1 is DFQATT and CDR2 is SNEGSKA in the germline V gene (reference sequence). V lost 2 bases and J lost 3, with 8 bases in between. This CDR3 spans 12 amino acids. CDR3 sequence: CSARSSIYEQYF. Here the CDR3 DNA reads TGCAGTGCTAGAAGCTCCATCTACGAGCAGTACTTC.

This clonotype was detected a few times. The V gene is TRBV7-2, the J gene TRBJ2-2; 12 positions match TRBD2. This CDR3 is 16 amino acids long. Germline V gene lookup returns CDR1 SGHTA and CDR2 FQGNSA. V trimming: 8 bases; J trimming: 0 bases; junction bases outside the gene matches: 4. This chain's CDR3 is CASSPSGRANTGELFF. In DNA, the CDR3 is TGTGCCAGCTCGCCTAGCGGGAGGGCGAACACCGGGGAGCTGTTTTTT.

J is TRBJ2-1 and V is TRBV6-6; possible D gene TRBD2, 6 bases. Trimming shortened V by 4 bases and J by 9 bases, and 10 bases separated the two germline ends. CDR3 length: 12 amino acids. Germline CDR1 is MNHNY and CDR2 is SVGAGI (reference sequence). The CDR3 loop is CASSSTRGEQFF. CDR3 DNA: TGTGCCAGCAGTTCGACTAGAGGTGAGCAGTTCTTC.

This clonotype turned up a few times. The V and J genes are TRBV27 and TRBJ2-7; possibly TRBD2 for D (5 bases). Trimming removed 5 bases at V and 1 base at J, with 18 bases between. Germline V gives CDR1 MNHEY, CDR2 SMNVEV (reference sequence). The CDR3 spans 16 residues. CDR3 residues: CASSPFEPGVSYEQYF. The CDR3 region has the DNA TGTGCCAGCAGTCCCTTTGAGCCCGGGGTTTCCTACGAGCAGTACTTC.

The table lists this clonotype with a few counts. The V gene is TRBV20-1, the J gene TRBJ2-1; 11 positions match TRBD2. The CDR3 is made up of 15 amino acids. From germline, CDR1 is DFQATT and CDR2 SNEGSKA (reference sequence). Trimming at V came to 3 bases and at J to 6 bases, leaving 7 bases not matched to a gene. The CDR3 coding sequence is TGCAGTGCTAGTTCTTCGCTAGCGGGAGGCAATGAGCAGTTCTTC. Translating gives CSASSSLAGGNEQFF.

This clonotype was recorded many times. The chain recombines TRBV7-9 with TRBJ2-1; D possibly corresponds to TRBD1 (8 bases). V dropped 6 bases and J dropped 9 bases, with 24 bases sitting between them. The germline CDR1 and CDR2 sequences are SEHNR and FQNEAQ (reference sequence). The CDR3 has 16 amino acids. CDR3 amino acids: CASRTTGQGGEPEQFF. In nucleotides, the CDR3 is TGTGCCAGCAGAACTACTGGACAGGGAGGGGAACCTGAGCAGTTCTTC.

The chain recombines TRBV2 with TRBJ2-1; D call uncertain. The CDR3 spans 17 residues. The germline V and J ends were trimmed by 3 bases and 2 bases, with 17 bases remaining between them. From germline, CDR1 is SNHLY and CDR2 FYNNEI. The CDR3 coding sequence is TGTGCCAGCAGTGACCCGACTGACATCACTACCTACAATGAGCAGTTCTTC. Translated: CASSDPTDITTYNEQFF.

This chain connects TRBV10-3 to TRBJ2-1; tentative D call: TRBD2 (5 bases). The germline CDR1 and CDR2 sequences are ENHRY and SYGVKD. The CDR3 runs 15 residues. V lost 8 bases, J lost 8 bases, and 22 bases lay in between. The CDR3 loop reads CAISSNREISDEQFF. The CDR3 DNA sequence: TGTGCCATCTCATCGAACCGAGAAATTAGCGATGAGCAGTTCTTC.

The rearrangement uses TRBV10-2 and TRBJ1-1, with D unresolved. Germline V lookup: CDR1 WSHSY, CDR2 SAAADI. The CDR3 has 13 amino acids. V was pared by 8 bases and J by 6 bases, with 16 bases between. The CDR3 sequence: CASGKGGGSEAFF. In nucleotides, the CDR3 is TGCGCCAGCGGTAAGGGAGGTGGCTCTGAAGCTTTCTTT.